One T cell receptor (beta chain) is described in this entry. Its antigen target is currently unknown. No quality values exist for individual bases; no much larger clone is one base distant. Libraries came from 5' RACE. The instrument given in TCRdb is Illumina HiSeq 2500. The second PCR ran for roughly 7 to 12 cycles and used a J-beta primer mix along with a sample-barcoded 5' primer. A unique molecular identifier was introduced onto each TCR beta cDNA molecule by a template-switch 5' adaptor carrying 12 random nucleotides. At least 3 million CDR3-containing paired-end reads were obtained from each sample. First-strand cDNA was synthesized from all RNA with the Mint cDNA synthesis kit, primed by a TRBC-specific oligonucleotide. After uracil-DNA glycosylase treatment, a first 18-cycle PCR used universal primers M1SS and BC2_uni_R on all cDNA. The study's own analysis went as follows. For normalization, 1 million high-quality reads were randomly selected from each sample, with every read carrying a distinct molecular identifier. Instead of being binned into consensus sequences, reads with shared molecular identifiers were discarded. MiTCR, run with a Q25 quality threshold and the strictest error-elimination algorithm, handled CDR3 identification, clonotype clustering and error correction. A nonparametric unseen species model with Euler transformation was used to estimate lower-bound total TCR beta diversity. In TCRdb, the public reads were trimmed at Q25 with fastp and aligned with MiXCR, with productive beta chains retained. Under each unique CDR3 protein, matching rows form one entry showing the most common genes and DNA. The V and J calls shown here were made by TCRdb, not taken from the authors' results. Counted in this sample were about 780,000 distinct CDR3 sequences; around 25% of them appeared once. The ten largest make up 3% of the sample.

Donors were approximately 42 systemically healthy Caucasian individuals from Russia aged 6 to 90 years. About 9.8 milliliters of peripheral blood were drawn from each donor into EDTA-treated Vacutainer tubes. Ficoll-Paque density-gradient centrifugation was used to isolate PBMCs, with at least 6.5 million per sample. Trizol reagent was used to extract total RNA from PBMCs, with at least 6 micrograms per sample. For every donor, flow cytometry on a PBMC aliquot measured the percentage of naive CD45RAhigh/CD27high T cells. This record comes from a study of blood T cells in healthy people across ages (dated by TCRdb to about 2015). With respect to the entire study: Template switching captured roughly one uniquely barcoded TCR beta cDNA molecule per two T cells in model experiments. Four age groups were formed from the donors: young (average approximately 15 years), middle-aged (around 40), aged (around 68) and long-lived (approximately 78). The study measured age-related changes in TCR beta repertoire diversity using deep sequencing normalized with unique cDNA molecular identifiers. The study analyzed two additional independent replicas of 1 million unique cDNA reads from the same blood draw for two donors, one aged 18 to 30 and one aged 80 or older. The full study reports these points: Observed TCR beta diversity per million T cells fell roughly linearly with age, and a significant reduction was already apparent by age around 39. There was a strong correlation between observed TCR beta diversity and the percentage of naive T cells measured by flow cytometry. The CMV infection status of donors was not known, potentially confounding age-related changes in expanded clonotypes. Compared with the aged group, the long-lived group had more naive CD4+ T cells, fewer expanded clones and increased TCR diversity, a pattern suggesting age selection. Since profiling was done on bulk unsorted PBMCs, naive and antigen-experienced compartments could not be conclusively compared. Estimates of total diversity based on one million sequenced T cells were considered lower bounds and underestimates.

CDR1 is given as GTSNPN and CDR2 as SVGIG, both from the germline V gene (reference sequence). Cut back by 4 bases and 5 bases, the V and J ends lie 11 bases apart. The CDR3 goes from the cysteine to the phenylalanine over 12 residues. Only the CDR3 DNA stays, 36 bases, in frame from base 1. The sample also formed part of further work on T cells of mothers and their children. From the second report: The donors were nine systemically healthy Caucasian individuals, made up of three mothers and their six children. cDNA synthesis consumed the entire amount of extracted RNA, loaded at approximately 1.4 ug RNA in each 15 ul reaction. In the second PCR, the M1S primer added sample barcodes and 2-4 random nucleotides. Over 9.5 million TCR beta CDR3 reads were obtained for each mother, and 3 million to 3.5 million reads were obtained for each child. Thymic selection shapes the output of TCR recombination in a similar way in related and unrelated pairs, and inherited differences have a minor effect. Normalized repertoire overlap was always slightly but never significantly higher in related than unrelated mother-child pairs. No persistent microchimeric T cell clones were detected, at a sensitivity of around 97 clones per million clonotypes. In the study, deep NGS was used to compare the TCR beta repertoires of mothers and children, and features distinguishing related mother-child pairs from unrelated individuals were sought. Mothers averaged roughly 40 +/- 4 years of age and children averaged around 10 +/- 4 years. After adapter ligation was performed with NEBNext reagents, the libraries were sequenced on an Illumina HiSeq 2000 with 100+100 nt paired-end reads. Mother and child libraries were prepared a month apart and sequenced in separate runs to prevent cross-contamination. Each donor had between about 500,000 and 2,100,000 distinct TCR beta clonotypes identified. Naive TCR beta clonotypes were estimated from low-frequency clonotypes matched to each donor's FACS-determined naive share, without sorting.

Sequenced input: blood. The sequence is built from TRBV30 and TRBJ1-1, with the D gene not confidently named. This clonotype originated in a boy between 10 and 17 years old in good health. The nucleotide sequence reads as follows: TGTGCCTGGAAACGGGGTAATACTGAAGCTTTCTTT. It codes for CAWKRGNTEAFF.